The 18 T cell receptor beta chains in this list originate from one sample, sequenced in a study of T cells expressing NK-cell markers. TCRdb derives one entry per CDR3 protein from the 5' RACE reads, leaving out DNA. The sample data list a few hundred thousand distinct CDR3 sequences. The sequenced sample consisted of blood T cells: a sorted CD56 or NKG2C T cell subset, CD4+ or CD8+ T cells, or bulk PBMC T cells (not recorded which). The receptors derive from a man between 18 and 29 years old in good health.

The chain couples TRBV29-1 to TRBJ2-3; the D gene TCRdb calls, TRBD1, cannot be checked with no DNA. The V gene's germline CDR1 is SQVTM and CDR2 ANQGSEA. The CDR3 runs to 13 residues. The chain's CDR3 is CSVGPVVLDTQYF.

The rearrangement uses TRBV20-1 and TRBJ2-7; the D call of TRBD2 rests on TCRdb alone, since no DNA is present to check it. The CDR3 covers 14 residues. Germline lookup yields CDR1 DFQATT and CDR2 SNEGSKA (reference sequence). The CDR3 protein is CSATEGRGSDEQYF.

The chain joins TRBV4-1 to TRBJ2-1; the D call of TRBD2 rests on TCRdb alone, since no DNA is present to check it. Germline CDR1 reads MGHRA; CDR2 reads YSYEKL. The CDR3 loop spans 17 amino acids. CDR3: CASSHRTSGSSYNEQFF.

This CDR3 is CASSEAGLAGETQYF. The J gene is TRBJ2-5, the V gene TRBV2; the D call from TCRdb, TRBD2, cannot be confirmed without DNA. The germline CDR1 and CDR2 sequences are SNHLY and FYNNEI. The CDR3 sequence is 15 residues long.

CDR3 sequence: CASSVGGAGETQYF. The chain is built from TRBV9 and TRBJ2-5; TCRdb returns TRBD1, unconfirmable since there is no DNA. The germline gives CDR1 SGDLS, CDR2 YYNGEE. The length of the CDR3 is 14 residues.

This rearrangement joins TRBV7-2 to TRBJ2-7; with no DNA, the TCRdb D assignment of TRBD1 cannot be verified. CDR1 is SGHTA, CDR2 FQGNSA, per germline. The length of the CDR3 is 14 residues. The CDR3 region is CASSLKAGADEQYF.

V usage is TRBV18 and J usage is TRBJ2-1. Germline lookup yields CDR1 KGHSH and CDR2 LQKENI. CDR3 length: 17 amino acids. CDR3 sequence: CASSPPRTRGSYNEQFF.

V is TRBV20-1 and J is TRBJ2-1; TCRdb outputs TRBD2, but without DNA this stays unchecked. The CDR3 contains 17 residues. Germline V gene sequence: CDR1 DFQATT, CDR2 SNEGSKA (reference sequence). CDR3 amino acids: CSATGLADRSSYNEQFF.

The rearrangement joins TRBV5-1 to TRBJ1-1. The CDR3 length is 14 residues. Germline CDR1 and CDR2: SGHRS and YFSETQ. The CDR3 region is CASSLGGEWTEAFF.

The rearrangement joins TRBV4-3 to TRBJ2-1; as DNA is missing, the TRBD2 call by TCRdb cannot be tested. The CDR3 covers 16 residues. The germline V gene encodes CDR1 LGHNA and CDR2 YSLEER. The CDR3 spells CASSQEVLAGVNEQFF.

The V call is TRBV12-3 or TRBV12-4, the J call TRBJ1-1; TCRdb picks TRBD1, but there is no DNA to check that call. This CDR3 has 14 amino acids. This CDR3 is CASSIRDGNTEAFF.

This sequence joins TRBV12-3 or TRBV12-4 and TRBJ1-3; no DNA is available, so the TRBD1 call from TCRdb remains unchecked. The CDR3 extends over 15 amino acids. CDR3 region: CASSFNRGLGNTIYF.

The CDR3 here is CASSLGTGRIEAFF. This chain joins TRBV7-6 and TRBJ1-1; the TRBD1 assignment by TCRdb is unverifiable without DNA. The CDR3 has 14 residues. CDR1 SGHVS and CDR2 FNYEAQ come from the germline V gene.

CDR3 residues: CASSLGPATSQETQYF. The V gene is TRBV12-3 or TRBV12-4, the J gene TRBJ2-5; there is no DNA to check the TCRdb D call of TRBD1. This CDR3 region has 16 residues.

The chain couples TRBV20-1 to TRBJ2-7; the D gene TCRdb calls, TRBD2, cannot be checked with no DNA. CDR1 is DFQATT, CDR2 SNEGSKA, per germline (reference sequence). The CDR3 totals 11 residues. CDR3 region: CSAATGTSGYF.

J is TRBJ1-2 and V is TRBV5-1; absent DNA, TCRdb's TRBD1 call cannot be checked. Germline loops: CDR1 SGHRS, CDR2 YFSETQ. The CDR3 runs 14 residues. CDR3 loop: CASSFGGTNYGYTF.

This chain connects TRBV12-5 to TRBJ2-2; TCRdb proposes TRBD2, but this gene call is untestable without DNA. The CDR3 has 17 residues. Germline loops: CDR1 LGHNT, CDR2 FRNRAP. The CDR3 protein is CASGLGPTGLNTGELFF.

This chain uses TRBV12-3 or TRBV12-4 with TRBJ1-2; TCRdb gives TRBD1 as the D gene, but with no DNA this cannot be confirmed. There are 13 residues in the CDR3. CDR3 loop: CASRDRGSHGYTF.